Shown below are 8 T cell receptor beta chains from a single sample sequenced in a study of cytomegalovirus exposure and HLA in healthy donors (dated by TCRdb to about 2017). Receptor amplification or capture employed the immunoSEQ multiplex PCR assay. For the multiplex PCR, a mixture combining 60 forward primers for TCR Vbeta segments and 13 reverse primers for TCR Jbeta segments was used. TCRdb retrieved this table from immuneACCESS and kept in-frame rearrangements only. Not all clones are present; in checked studies, unresolved V genes account for under half, and no reason is known for the remainder. The sample includes roughly 160,000 clones, with 77% observed a single time. Of the sample, 3.7% falls within the top ten clones. The sample consisted of PBMCs. The receptor set was obtained from a man aged 25-45 years in good health and CMV-seropositive.

This chain joins TRBV5-4 and TRBJ1-4; TRBD1 matches at 7 bases. The CDR3 is 14 amino acids. V was clipped by 4 bases and J by 7 bases; unmatched bases: 7. The germline V gene has CDR1 SGHNT and CDR2 YYREEE (reference sequence). The CDR3 reads CASSPDRWGEKLFF. CDR3 nucleotides: TGTGCCAGCAGCCCGGACAGGTGGGGTGAAAAACTGTTTTTT.

This chain links TRBV4-1 with TRBJ2-1, with 8 bases that match TRBD2. V gave up 5 bases and J gave up 5 bases; unmatched junction bases: 8. From germline, CDR1 is MGHRA and CDR2 YSYEKL. This CDR3 has 15 amino acids. CDR3 sequence (DNA): TGCGCCAGCAGCATCGGGAGGGGAGTCGACAATGAGCAGTTCTTC. It specifies CASSIGRGVDNEQFF.

Remarks on this clone: This sample includes further DNA sequences coding for the same CDR3. V and J are TRBV30 and TRBJ2-3; D gene ambiguous. CDR1 GTSNPN and CDR2 SVGIG come from the germline V gene (reference sequence). CDR3 size: 12 residues. The ends were cut back, 4 bases at V and 6 bases at J, with 11 bases in the middle. CDR3 region: CAWNPGSDTQYF. In DNA form, the CDR3 reads TGTGCCTGGAACCCCGGTTCTGATACGCAGTATTTT.

The genes are TRBV7-9 and TRBJ2-1, with D maybe TRBD2 (7 bases). V lost 6 bases and J lost 7, with 19 bases in between. The germline V gene has CDR1 SEHNR and CDR2 FQNEAQ (reference sequence). This CDR3 region has 15 residues. DNA of the CDR3: TGTGCCAGCAGACCGGAGGGGGGGGCAATTAATGAGCAGTTCTTC. Protein sequence: CASRPEGGAINEQFF.

V gene TRBV19 combines with J gene TRBJ1-2; 8 bases agree with TRBD1. This CDR3 has 13 residues. CDR1 and CDR2 from the germline V gene are LNHDA and SQIVND (reference sequence). After removal of 6 bases from V and 2 bases from J, the junction contained 2 bases not matched to a gene. Written as DNA, the CDR3 is TGTGCCAGTAGCGACAGGGGAAACTATGGCTACACCTTC. Its protein is CASSDRGNYGYTF.

The rearrangement links TRBV27 to TRBJ2-6; D gene unclear. CDR1 and CDR2 from the germline V gene are MNHEY and SMNVEV (reference sequence). The CDR3 contains 13 residues. V was shortened by 7 bases and J by 0 bases, with 4 bases between the two germline ends. CDR3 nucleotide sequence: TGTGCCAGCAACGGCTCTGGGGCCAACGTCCTGACTTTC. Translated, it gives CASNGSGANVLTF.

This chain joins TRBV28 and TRBJ1-1; 7 positions agree with TRBD1. There are 12 residues in the CDR3. In germline, CDR1 is MDHEN, CDR2 SYDVKM. The J segment lost 6 bases and the V segment lost 5 bases, leaving 3 bases of the junction unmatched. CDR3 protein: CASSLDRAEAFF. The DNA of the CDR3 is TGTGCCAGCAGTCTTGACAGGGCTGAAGCTTTCTTT.

This clone was recorded only once. The chain is built from TRBV29-1 and TRBJ1-5, with D perhaps matching TRBD1 (6 bases). V lost 3 bases to trimming and J lost 3 bases, with 9 bases between them. From germline, CDR1 is SQVTM and CDR2 ANQGSEA. The CDR3 runs 13 residues. CDR3 DNA sequence: TGCAGCGTTGACACAGGGTACAATCAGCCCCAGCATTTT. It yields the protein CSVDTGYNQPQHF.